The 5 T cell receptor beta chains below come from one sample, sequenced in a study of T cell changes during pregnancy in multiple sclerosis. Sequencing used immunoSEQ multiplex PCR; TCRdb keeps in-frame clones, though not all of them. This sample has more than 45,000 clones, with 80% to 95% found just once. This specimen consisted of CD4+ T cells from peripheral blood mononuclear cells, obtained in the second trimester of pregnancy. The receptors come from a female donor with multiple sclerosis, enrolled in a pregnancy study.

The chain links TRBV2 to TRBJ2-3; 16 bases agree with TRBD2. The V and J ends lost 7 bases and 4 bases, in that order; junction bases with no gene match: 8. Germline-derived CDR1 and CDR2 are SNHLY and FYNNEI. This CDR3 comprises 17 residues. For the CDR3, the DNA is TGTGCCAGCACCGACCCCGGGACTAGCGGGGGGGCAGATACGCAGTATTTT. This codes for CASTDPGTSGGADTQYF.

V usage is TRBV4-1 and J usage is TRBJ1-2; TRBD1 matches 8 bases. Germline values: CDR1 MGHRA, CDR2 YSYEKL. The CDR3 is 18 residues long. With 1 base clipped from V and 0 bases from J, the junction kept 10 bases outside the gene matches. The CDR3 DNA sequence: TGCGCCAGCAGCCAAGGAGGACAGGGTCTGAAGTCTAACTATGGCTACACCTTC. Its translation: CASSQGGQGLKSNYGYTF.

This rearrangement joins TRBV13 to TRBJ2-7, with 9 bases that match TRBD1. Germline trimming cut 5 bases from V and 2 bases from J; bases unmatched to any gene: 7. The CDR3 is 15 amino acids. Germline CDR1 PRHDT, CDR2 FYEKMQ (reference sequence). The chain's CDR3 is CASSPRQGVAYEQYF. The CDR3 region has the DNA TGTGCCAGCAGCCCACGACAGGGGGTGGCCTACGAGCAGTACTTC.

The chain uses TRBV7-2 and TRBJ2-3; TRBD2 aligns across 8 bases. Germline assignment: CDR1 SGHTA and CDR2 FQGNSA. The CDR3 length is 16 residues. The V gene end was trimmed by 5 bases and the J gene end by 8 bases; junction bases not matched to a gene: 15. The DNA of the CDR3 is TGTGCCAGCAGCCCTATGGCGGGACTAGGTTTTTTTACGCAGTATTTT. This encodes CASSPMAGLGFFTQYF.

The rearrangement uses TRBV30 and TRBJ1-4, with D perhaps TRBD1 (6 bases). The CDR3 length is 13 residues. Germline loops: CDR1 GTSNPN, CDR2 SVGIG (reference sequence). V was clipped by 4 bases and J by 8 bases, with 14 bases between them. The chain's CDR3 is CAWNGTPEEKLFF. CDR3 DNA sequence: TGTGCCTGGAACGGGACACCAGAAGAAAAACTGTTTTTT.